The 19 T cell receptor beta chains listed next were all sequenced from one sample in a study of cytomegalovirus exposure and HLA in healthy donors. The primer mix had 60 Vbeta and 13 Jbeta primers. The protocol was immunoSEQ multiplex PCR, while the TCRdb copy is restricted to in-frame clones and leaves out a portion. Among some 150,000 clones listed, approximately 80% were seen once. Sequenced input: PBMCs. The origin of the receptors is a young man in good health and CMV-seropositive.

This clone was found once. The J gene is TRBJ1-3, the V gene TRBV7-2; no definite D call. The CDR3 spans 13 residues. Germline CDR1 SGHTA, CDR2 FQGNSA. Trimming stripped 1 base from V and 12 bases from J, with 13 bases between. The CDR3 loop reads CASSLGGSEDIYF. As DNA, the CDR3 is TGTGCCAGCAGCTTAGGAGGATCGGAGGACATATATTTT.

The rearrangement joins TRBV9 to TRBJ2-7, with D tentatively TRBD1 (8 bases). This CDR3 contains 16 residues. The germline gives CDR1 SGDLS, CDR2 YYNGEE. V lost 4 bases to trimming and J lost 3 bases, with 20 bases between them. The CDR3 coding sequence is TGTGCCAGCAGCCTTGGGAGGGACAGGCATGTCTACGAGCAGTACTTC. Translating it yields CASSLGRDRHVYEQYF.

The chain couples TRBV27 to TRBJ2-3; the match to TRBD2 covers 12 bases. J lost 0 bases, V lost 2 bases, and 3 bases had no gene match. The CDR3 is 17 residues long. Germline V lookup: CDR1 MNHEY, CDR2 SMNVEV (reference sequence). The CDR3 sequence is CASSLGGTSGSTDTQYF. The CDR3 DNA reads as TGTGCCAGCAGTTTAGGAGGGACTAGCGGGAGCACAGATACGCAGTATTTT.

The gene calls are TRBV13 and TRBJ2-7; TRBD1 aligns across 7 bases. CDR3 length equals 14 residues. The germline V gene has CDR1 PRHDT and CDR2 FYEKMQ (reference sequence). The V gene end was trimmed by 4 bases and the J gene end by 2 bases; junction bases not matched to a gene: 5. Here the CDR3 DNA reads TGTGCCAGCAGCTCCGGGACAGTGGCCTACGAGCAGTACTTC. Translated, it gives CASSSGTVAYEQYF.

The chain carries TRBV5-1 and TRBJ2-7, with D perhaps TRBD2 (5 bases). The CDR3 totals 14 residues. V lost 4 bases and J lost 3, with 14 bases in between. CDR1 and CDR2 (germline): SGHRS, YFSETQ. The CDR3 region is CASSVGKRIYEQYF. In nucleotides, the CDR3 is TGCGCCAGCAGCGTCGGGAAACGGATCTACGAGCAGTACTTC.

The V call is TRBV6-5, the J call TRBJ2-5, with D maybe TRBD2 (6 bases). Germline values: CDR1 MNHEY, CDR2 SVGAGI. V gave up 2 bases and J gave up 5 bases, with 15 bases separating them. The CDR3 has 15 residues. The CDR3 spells CASSYPRGFRETQYF. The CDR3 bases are TGTGCCAGCAGTTACCCCCGGGGGTTTAGGGAGACCCAGTACTTC.

The CDR3 DNA reads as TGTGCCAGCAGCTTGTTGGACAGGGAGACTGAAGCTTTCTTT. This gives the protein CASSLLDRETEAFF. V is TRBV5-5 and J is TRBJ1-1; TRBD1 agrees at 8 bases. J was trimmed by 5 bases and V by 1 base; bases with no gene match: 4. The CDR3 is made up of 14 amino acids. In germline, CDR1 is SGHKS, CDR2 YYEKEE (reference sequence).

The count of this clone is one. The CDR3 loop is CASSVIRVMTGELFF. Here the CDR3 DNA reads TGTGCCAGCAGTGTTATCAGGGTTATGACCGGGGAGCTGTTTTTT. V usage is TRBV28 and J usage is TRBJ2-2; maybe TRBD1 (5 bases). The CDR3 totals 15 residues. Trimming stripped 5 bases from V and 5 bases from J, with 15 bases between. Germline V CDR1 and CDR2: MDHEN, SYDVKM.

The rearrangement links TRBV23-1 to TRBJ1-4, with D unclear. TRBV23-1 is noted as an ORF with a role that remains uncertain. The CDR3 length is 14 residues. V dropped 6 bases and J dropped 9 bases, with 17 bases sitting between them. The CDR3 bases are TGCGCCAGCAGACAGAAAGACCGCCCCAAAAAACTGTTTTTT. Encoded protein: CASRQKDRPKKLFF.

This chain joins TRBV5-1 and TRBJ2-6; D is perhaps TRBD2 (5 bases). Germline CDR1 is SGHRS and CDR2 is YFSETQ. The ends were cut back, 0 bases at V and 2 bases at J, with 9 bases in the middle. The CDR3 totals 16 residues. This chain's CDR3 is CASSLAPGAGANVLTF. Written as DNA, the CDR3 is TGCGCCAGCAGCTTGGCCCCCGGGGCTGGGGCCAACGTCCTGACTTTC.

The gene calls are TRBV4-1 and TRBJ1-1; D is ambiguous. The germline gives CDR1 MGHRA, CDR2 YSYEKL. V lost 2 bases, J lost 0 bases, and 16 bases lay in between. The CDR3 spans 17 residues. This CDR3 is CASSQRSAGRMNTEAFF. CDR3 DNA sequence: TGCGCCAGCAGCCAAAGGTCCGCAGGAAGGATGAACACTGAAGCTTTCTTT.

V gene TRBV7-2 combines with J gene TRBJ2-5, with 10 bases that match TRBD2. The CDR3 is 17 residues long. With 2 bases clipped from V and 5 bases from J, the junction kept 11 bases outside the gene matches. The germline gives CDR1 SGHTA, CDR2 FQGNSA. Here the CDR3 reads CASSLLKTSGRKETQYF. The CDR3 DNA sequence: TGTGCCAGCAGCTTACTTAAGACTAGCGGGCGGAAGGAGACCCAGTACTTC.

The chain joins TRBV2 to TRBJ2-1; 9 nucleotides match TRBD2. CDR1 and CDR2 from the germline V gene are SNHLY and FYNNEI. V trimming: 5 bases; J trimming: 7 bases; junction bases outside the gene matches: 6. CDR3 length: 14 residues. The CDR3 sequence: CASSRSGSLNEQFF. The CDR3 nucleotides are TGTGCCAGCAGTCGTAGCGGGAGCTTGAATGAGCAGTTCTTC.

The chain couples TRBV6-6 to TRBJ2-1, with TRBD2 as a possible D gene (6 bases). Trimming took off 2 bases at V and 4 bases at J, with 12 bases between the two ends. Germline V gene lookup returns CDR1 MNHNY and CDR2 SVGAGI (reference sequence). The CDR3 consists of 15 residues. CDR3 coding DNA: TGTGCCAGCAGTTACGGCGCTAGCGCGTACAATGAGCAGTTCTTC. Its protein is CASSYGASAYNEQFF.

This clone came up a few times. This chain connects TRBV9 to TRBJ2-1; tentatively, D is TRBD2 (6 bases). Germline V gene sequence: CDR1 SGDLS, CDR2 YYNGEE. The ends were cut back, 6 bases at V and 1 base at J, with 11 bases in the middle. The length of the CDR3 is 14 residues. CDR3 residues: CASNRDWSYNEQFF. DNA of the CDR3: TGTGCCAGCAACCGGGACTGGTCCTACAATGAGCAGTTCTTC.

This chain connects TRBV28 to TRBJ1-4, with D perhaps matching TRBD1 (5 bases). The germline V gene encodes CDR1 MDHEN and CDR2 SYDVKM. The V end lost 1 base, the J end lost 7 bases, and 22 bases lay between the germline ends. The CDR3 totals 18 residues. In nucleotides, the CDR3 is TGTGCCAGCAGTTTATTCTGGCGTTTGTGGGAGGGACGTGAAAAACTGTTTTTT. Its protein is CASSLFWRLWEGREKLFF.

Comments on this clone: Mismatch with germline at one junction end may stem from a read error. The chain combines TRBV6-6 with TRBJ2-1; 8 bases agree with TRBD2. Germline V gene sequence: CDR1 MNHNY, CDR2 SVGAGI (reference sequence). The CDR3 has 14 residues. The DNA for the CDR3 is TGTGCCTCCTCCCAGGGACTAGGCGATAAGAGGGCGGTCTTC. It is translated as CASSQGLGDKRAVF.

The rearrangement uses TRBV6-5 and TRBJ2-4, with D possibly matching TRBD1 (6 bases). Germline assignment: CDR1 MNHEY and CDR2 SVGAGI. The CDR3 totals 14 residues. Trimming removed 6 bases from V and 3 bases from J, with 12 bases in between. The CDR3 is CASRPTGIKNIQYF. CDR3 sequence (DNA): TGTGCCAGCAGACCTACAGGGATCAAAAACATTCAGTACTTC.

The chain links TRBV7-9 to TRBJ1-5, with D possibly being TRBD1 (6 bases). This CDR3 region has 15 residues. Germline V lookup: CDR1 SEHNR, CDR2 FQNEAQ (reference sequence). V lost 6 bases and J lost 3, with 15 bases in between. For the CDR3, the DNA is TGTGCCAGCAGTAGGACAGCCGGCCCCAATCAGCCCCAGCATTTT. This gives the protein CASSRTAGPNQPQHF. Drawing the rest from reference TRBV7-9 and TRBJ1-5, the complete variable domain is DTGVSQNPRHKITKRGQNVTFRCDPISEHNRLYWYRQTLGQGPEFLTYFQNEAQLEKSRLLSDRFSAERPKGSFSTLEIQRTEQGDSAMYLCASSRTAGPNQPQHFGDGTRLSIL.